This T cell receptor beta chain was recorded in a study of blood T cells in healthy people across ages. Sample-barcoded 5' priming and a J-beta primer mix drove a second PCR of roughly 6 to 12 cycles. Every cDNA molecule carried a tag from a template-switch adaptor bearing 12 random nucleotides. One entry per CDR3 protein results from TCRdb running MiXCR on the 5' RACE reads. The table has about 620,000 distinct CDR3 sequences, 52% seen once; the top ten hold 13%. Trimming took 11 bases from V and 7 from J, leaving 22 bases between them. The CDR3 loop spans 14 amino acids. CDR1 and CDR2 from the germline V gene are MDHEN and SYDVKM. Peripheral blood, around 9.4 milliliters per donor, was collected. Each sample yielded at least 5.5 micrograms of PBMC total RNA. For this clonotype: Its antigen is unknown. This may come from a read error, since a much larger clone is one base off.

Study-level results: A conclusive naive versus antigen-experienced comparison was prevented by the unsorted PBMCs.

Source material: blood. The origin of this receptor is a woman of 80 years or more in good health. This rearrangement joins TRBV28 to TRBJ2-3; D is undetermined. As DNA, the CDR3 is TGTGCCGGCACCTCGGGCCTCCGAGCGTATACGCAGTATTTT. This codes for CAGTSGLRAYTQYF.